Following are 3 T cell receptor beta chains from one sample sequenced in a study of regulatory T cells in long-lasting Graves disease. Time point defined: persistent/refractory GD, antithyroid drugs over 5 years with positive TRAb. PBMC-extracted RNA yielded the TCR library. The authors built TCR beta libraries using iRepertoire HTBI primers and Arm-PCR of CDR3 regions. TCRdb passed the multiplex PCR reads through MiXCR, listing each CDR3 protein once. The sample lists a few hundred thousand distinct CDR3 sequences, 20% to 30% occurring once. Here the sequenced sample was peripheral blood mononuclear cells (PBMCs), taken when the disease was refractory, from a patient treated with antithyroid drugs. The source is a female donor with Graves disease.

This clonotype was recorded only once. The CDR3 region has the DNA TGTGCCAGCAGCTCTAGCGGGGTACAGCTCGAGCAGTACTTC. Protein: CASSSSGVQLEQYF. This chain links TRBV7-9 with TRBJ2-7, with 9 positions matching TRBD2. The germline V gene has CDR1 SEHNR and CDR2 FQNEAQ (reference sequence). V lost 4 bases and J lost 6; bases outside the gene matches: 7. This CDR3 region has 14 residues.

This clonotype has ten or more counts. The rearrangement joins TRBV12-3 or TRBV12-4 to TRBJ2-7; the D is unclear. The CDR3 spans 13 residues. V lost 2 bases and J lost 10, with 15 bases in between. DNA for the CDR3: TGTGCCAGCAGTTTATTTGGGAAGTCTGACCAGTACTTC. This sequence encodes CASSLFGKSDQYF.

This clonotype was seen many times. The genes are TRBV7-2 and TRBJ2-7; possible D gene TRBD2, 5 bases. CDR3 length equals 15 residues. The germline V gene has CDR1 SGHTA and CDR2 FQGNSA. V lost 2 bases, J lost 0 bases, and 11 bases lay in between. CDR3: CASSLTAGVSYEQYF. DNA of the CDR3: TGTGCCAGCAGCTTAACTGCGGGTGTCTCCTACGAGCAGTACTTC. The entire variable domain, with the rest obtained from reference TRBV7-2 and TRBJ2-7, is as follows: GAGVSQSPSNKVTEKGKDVELRCDPISGHTALYWYRQSLGQGLEFLIYFQGNSAPDKSGLPSDRFSAERTGGSVSTLTIQRTQQEDSAVYLCASSLTAGVSYEQYFGPGTRLTVT.